A selection of T cell receptor beta chains follows, all from one sample in a study of cytomegalovirus exposure and HLA in healthy donors. Only in-frame clones appear in the TCRdb table, and some are missing; sequencing was by immunoSEQ multiplex PCR. This sample yields tens of thousands of clones, of which around 53% are seen a single time; less than 7% belongs to the top ten. Sequences were obtained from PBMCs. These receptors were collected from a woman aged 40 to 50 in good health and CMV-seropositive. The CDR3 runs from the conserved cysteine through the conserved F or W. Fields, in order: J gene, clone size, CDR3 length, V gene, D gene, CDR3 DNA, CDR3 protein. The D gene is left open where the match is weak. Only some rows state a clone size, as once, few, many or a class for expanded clones.

J: TRBJ1-2; size: -; length: 13; V: TRBV6-5; D: TRBD1; DNA: TGTGCCAGCACGGGACAGGGGCGAAGGGGCTACACCTTC; CDR3: CASTGQGRRGYTF
J: TRBJ2-7; size: -; length: 14; V: TRBV9; D: TRBD1; DNA: TGTGCCAGCAGCGCCGGGACAGGGGTCGTCGAGCAGTACTTC; CDR3: CASSAGTGVVEQYF
J: TRBJ2-3; size: -; length: 17; V: TRBV13; D: TRBD2; DNA: TGTGCCAGCAGCTTAGTTGGGCTAGCGGGGTACACAGATACGCAGTATTTT; CDR3: CASSLVGLAGYTDTQYF
J: TRBJ2-7; size: -; length: 14; V: TRBV6-5; D: TRBD1; DNA: TGTGCCAGCACCTCTGGGACAGGGGCGGAGGAGCAGTACTTC; CDR3: CASTSGTGAEEQYF
J: TRBJ1-2; size: -; length: 15; V: TRBV4-3; D: TRBD1; DNA: TGCGCCAGCAGCCGAGTCAGACAGGGGGACGATGGCTACACCTTC; CDR3: CASSRVRQGDDGYTF
J: TRBJ2-5; size: -; length: 15; V: TRBV2; D: TRBD1; DNA: TGTGCCAGCAGCGGGACAGGGGCCATGGTGGGGAGCCAGTACTTC; CDR3: CASSGTGAMVGSQYF
J: TRBJ1-2; size: few; length: 14; V: TRBV6-5; D: TRBD1; DNA: TGTGCCAGCACTACCGGACAGGGAAACTATGGCTACACCTTC; CDR3: CASTTGQGNYGYTF
J: TRBJ1-2; size: -; length: 17; V: TRBV4-1; D: -; DNA: TGCGCCAGCAGCCAAGATTTTGGGACACCTCGTAACTATGGCTACACCTTC; CDR3: CASSQDFGTPRNYGYTF
J: TRBJ1-2; size: -; length: 13; V: TRBV19; D: -; DNA: TGTGCCAGTTACGGGAAGTTTAACTATGGCTACACCTTC; CDR3: CASYGKFNYGYTF
J: TRBJ2-7; size: -; length: 14; V: TRBV7-9; D: TRBD2; DNA: TGTGCCAGCAGCTTAGCCAGCGGGGTATACGAGCAGTACTTC; CDR3: CASSLASGVYEQYF
J: TRBJ2-1; size: -; length: 12; V: TRBV7-6; D: -; DNA: TGTGCCAGCAGCTTCAGTTACAATGAGCAGTTCTTC; CDR3: CASSFSYNEQFF
J: TRBJ1-6; size: few; length: 15; V: TRBV19; D: -; DNA: TGTGCCAGTAGTTCAGGCGACGGGAGGAATTCACCCCTCCACTTT; CDR3: CASSSGDGRNSPLHF
J: TRBJ2-7; size: few; length: 15; V: TRBV28; D: TRBD1; DNA: TGTGCCAGCAGAACCGGGACAGGGGGCTCCTACGAGCAGTACTTC; CDR3: CASRTGTGGSYEQYF
J: TRBJ1-1; size: -; length: 15; V: TRBV18; D: TRBD1; DNA: TGTGCCAGCTCACCACAGGGACAGGGGAACACTGAAGCTTTCTTT; CDR3: CASSPQGQGNTEAFF
J: TRBJ1-4; size: few; length: 14; V: TRBV4-3; D: TRBD1; DNA: TGCGCCAGCAGCCAAGTAGACAGGGACGAAAAACTGTTTTTT; CDR3: CASSQVDRDEKLFF
J: TRBJ2-1; size: few; length: 14; V: TRBV6-6; D: TRBD2; DNA: TGTGCCAGCCGATTAGCGGGGCCCTACAATGAGCAGTTCTTC; CDR3: CASRLAGPYNEQFF
J: TRBJ2-5; size: -; length: 13; V: TRBV6-5; D: -; DNA: TGTGCCAGCAGTTACGCCAGGGAAGAGACCCAGTACTTC; CDR3: CASSYAREETQYF
J: TRBJ1-3; size: -; length: 15; V: TRBV2; D: -; DNA: TGTGCCAGCAGTGAACAGGGAAGGGTTGGAAACACCATATATTTT; CDR3: CASSEQGRVGNTIYF
J: TRBJ1-2; size: few; length: 18; V: TRBV21-1; D: -; DNA: TGTGCCAGCACCCAACTCTTGGACAGGGAGGGGCGGGACTATGGCTACACCTTC; CDR3: CASTQLLDREGRDYGYTF
J: TRBJ2-5; size: few; length: 14; V: TRBV28; D: TRBD1; DNA: TGTGCCAGCAGTTTTACCGACAGGGTGGAGACCCAGTACTTC; CDR3: CASSFTDRVETQYF
J: TRBJ2-5; size: -; length: 15; V: TRBV27; D: -; DNA: TGTGCCAGCAGCATACAGTTAGGGCGCGGGGAGACCCAGTACTTC; CDR3: CASSIQLGRGETQYF
J: TRBJ2-1; size: medium-sized; length: 16; V: TRBV4-1; D: TRBD2; DNA: TGCGCCAGCAGCCAAGTTGGCGGGGGGGCATACAATGAGCAGTTCTTC; CDR3: CASSQVGGGAYNEQFF
J: TRBJ1-1; size: -; length: 14; V: TRBV6-1; D: TRBD1; DNA: TGTGCCAGCAGGGAACCGGGACAGGTGGATGGAGCTTTCTTT; CDR3: CASREPGQVDGAFF
J: TRBJ1-3; size: once; length: 18; V: TRBV10-3; D: TRBD1; DNA: TGTGCCATCAGTGAGTCTGCCGGGACAGGGCTCTCTGGAAACACCATATATTTT; CDR3: CAISESAGTGLSGNTIYF
J: TRBJ2-1; size: -; length: 15; V: TRBV7-9; D: TRBD1; DNA: TGTGCCAGCAGCTTAGAGGGACAGGGGGGAAATGAGCAGTTCTTC; CDR3: CASSLEGQGGNEQFF
J: TRBJ1-1; size: -; length: 15; V: TRBV29-1; D: TRBD1; DNA: TGCAGCGTTGATCGGGGCCAGGGGGCATACACTGAAGCTTTCTTT; CDR3: CSVDRGQGAYTEAFF
J: TRBJ2-1; size: once; length: 20; V: TRBV29-1; D: TRBD2; DNA: TGCAGCGTTGATCCGCCTCGGACTAGCGGGGGAGCACGCTCCTACAATGAGCAGTTCTTC; CDR3: CSVDPPRTSGGARSYNEQFF
J: TRBJ2-1; size: once; length: 15; V: TRBV29-1; D: TRBD1; DNA: TGCAGCGTCTCACAGGGGGTATGGAAGGGAAATGAGCAGTTCTTC; CDR3: CSVSQGVWKGNEQFF
J: TRBJ2-5; size: -; length: 15; V: TRBV6-1; D: TRBD2; DNA: TGTGCCAGCAGTGACAAAGCGGGGGCCCAAGAGACCCAGTACTTC; CDR3: CASSDKAGAQETQYF
J: TRBJ2-2; size: few; length: 15; V: TRBV4-1; D: TRBD1; DNA: TGCGCCAGCAGCCACCGGGACAGGGATTCCGGGGAGCTGTTTTTT; CDR3: CASSHRDRDSGELFF
J: TRBJ2-6; size: few; length: 16; V: TRBV4-3; D: -; DNA: TGCGCCAGCAGCCAAGAGTCGTCGTCTGGGGCCAACGTCCTGACTTTC; CDR3: CASSQESSSGANVLTF
J: TRBJ2-2; size: medium-sized; length: 17; V: TRBV9; D: -; DNA: TGTGCCAGCAGCGTACGCCGGGACTCGGAAAACACCGGGGAGCTGTTTTTT; CDR3: CASSVRRDSENTGELFF
J: TRBJ2-2; size: few; length: 15; V: TRBV18; D: TRBD1; DNA: TGTGCCAGCTCACCTGGACAGGGGCGGGCCGGGGAGCTGTTTTTT; CDR3: CASSPGQGRAGELFF
J: TRBJ2-5; size: -; length: 12; V: TRBV2; D: TRBD2; DNA: TGTGCCAGCAGTGTACTAGCGGGAGGCGGGTACTTC; CDR3: CASSVLAGGGYF
J: TRBJ1-1; size: medium-sized; length: 17; V: TRBV6-1; D: -; DNA: TGTGCCAGCAGTGGATTCCCGCGGGGTCGTGGGAACGCTGAAGCTTTCTTT; CDR3: CASSGFPRGRGNAEAFF
J: TRBJ1-1; size: medium-sized; length: 13; V: TRBV6-1; D: -; DNA: TGTGCCAGCAACGCGATCGGGGGCACTGAAGCTTTCTTT; CDR3: CASNAIGGTEAFF
J: TRBJ1-1; size: few; length: 15; V: TRBV7-3; D: -; DNA: TGTGCCAGCAGCTCGGCGAACCGGGGAAACACTGAAGCTTTCTTT; CDR3: CASSSANRGNTEAFF
J: TRBJ2-3; size: -; length: 17; V: TRBV4-1; D: -; DNA: TGCGCCAGCAGCCAAGACGCCATCCCCCAGGGTGTGGATACGCAGTATTTT; CDR3: CASSQDAIPQGVDTQYF
J: TRBJ1-2; size: -; length: 15; V: TRBV2; D: TRBD1; DNA: TGTGCCAGCAGGGGGACAGGGGGCAAAGTTGGAGGCTACACCTTC; CDR3: CASRGTGGKVGGYTF
J: TRBJ2-2; size: few; length: 14; V: TRBV7-3; D: -; DNA: TGTGCCAGCAGCTTACTAACTACCTCCGGGGAGCTGTTTTTT; CDR3: CASSLLTTSGELFF
J: TRBJ2-1; size: -; length: 17; V: TRBV28; D: TRBD1; DNA: TGTGCCAGCAAGGATGGGACAGGGGGCGCTGGGGCTATGGGGCAGTTCTTC; CDR3: CASKDGTGGAGAMGQFF
J: TRBJ2-6; size: -; length: 19; V: TRBV4-3; D: TRBD2; DNA: TGCGCCAGCAGCCAAGTCCCGGCGGGGGTCGGCTCTGGGGCCAACGTCCTGACTTTC; CDR3: CASSQVPAGVGSGANVLTF
J: TRBJ2-2; size: once; length: 14; V: TRBV15; D: TRBD1; DNA: TGTGCCACCAGCAGCCGAGGGGACAGCGGGGAGCTGTTTTTT; CDR3: CATSSRGDSGELFF
J: TRBJ2-5; size: -; length: 15; V: TRBV4-2; D: -; DNA: TGTGCCAGCAGCCAACACAGCGGGACACAAGAGACCCAGTACTTC; CDR3: CASSQHSGTQETQYF
J: TRBJ2-3; size: -; length: 15; V: TRBV7-2; D: TRBD1; DNA: TGTGCCAGCAGCTTGGGACAGGGGCACACAGATACGCAGTATTTT; CDR3: CASSLGQGHTDTQYF
J: TRBJ1-1; size: -; length: 14; V: TRBV29-1; D: -; DNA: TGCAGCGCATGGCCCGTAGGGGGAGGGACTGAAGCTTTCTTT; CDR3: CSAWPVGGGTEAFF
J: TRBJ2-5; size: -; length: 18; V: TRBV2; D: TRBD2; DNA: TGTGCCAGCAGTCCTCGACTAGCGGGGGGGCTGATTGCGGAGACCCAGTACTTC; CDR3: CASSPRLAGGLIAETQYF
J: TRBJ2-3; size: -; length: 18; V: TRBV5-4; D: TRBD2; DNA: TGTGCCAGCAGCAAAGGGGGGTCCAGCGGGGGCGGCACAGATACGCAGTATTTT; CDR3: CASSKGGSSGGGTDTQYF
J: TRBJ1-2; size: few; length: 16; V: TRBV10-3; D: -; DNA: TGTGCCATCAGTGAGTTAAGGGGACAAGCGCGCTATGGCTACACCTTC; CDR3: CAISELRGQARYGYTF
J: TRBJ2-5; size: -; length: 15; V: TRBV7-9; D: -; DNA: TGTGCCAGCACGGCGAGCCCTAGACGAGGAGAGACCCAGTACTTC; CDR3: CASTASPRRGETQYF
J: TRBJ2-5; size: -; length: 18; V: TRBV30; D: TRBD2; DNA: TGTGCCTGGAGCATCGGGACTAGCGGGACGGCCTCCGCGGGGACCCAGTACTTC; CDR3: CAWSIGTSGTASAGTQYF
J: TRBJ2-5; size: few; length: 15; V: TRBV5-1; D: -; DNA: TGCGCCAGCAGCTTGGTGTCGATGGCCCAAGAGACCCAGTACTTC; CDR3: CASSLVSMAQETQYF
J: TRBJ1-1; size: -; length: 15; V: TRBV7-2; D: TRBD1; DNA: TGTGCCAGCAGCCTTAGCCCCGGGACAGGTCTTGAAGCTTTCTTT; CDR3: CASSLSPGTGLEAFF
J: TRBJ1-2; size: few; length: 16; V: TRBV7-2; D: -; DNA: TGTGCCAGCAGCAAAAATACAGGGCGGGTTAGCTATGGCTACACCTTC; CDR3: CASSKNTGRVSYGYTF
J: TRBJ2-7; size: -; length: 15; V: TRBV6-5; D: TRBD1; DNA: TGTGCCAGCAGACGCGGGACAGGGGAGTCCTACGAGCAGTACTTC; CDR3: CASRRGTGESYEQYF
J: TRBJ1-1; size: -; length: 14; V: TRBV2; D: -; DNA: TGTGCCAGCTTAATTCAGATTCCGAACACTGAAGCTTTCTTT; CDR3: CASLIQIPNTEAFF
J: TRBJ1-6; size: -; length: 15; V: TRBV4-3; D: -; DNA: TGCGCCAGCAGCGACGTGGACAGTGCCGGTTCACCCCTCCACTTT; CDR3: CASSDVDSAGSPLHF